Listed below are T cell receptor beta chains from one sample, sequenced in a study of Graves' ophthalmopathy and Graves' hyperthyroidism. TCRdb processed the multiplex PCR reads anew with MiXCR; each CDR3 protein has one entry. Of about 480,000 distinct CDR3 sequences listed, about an eighth are singletons. Sequenced sample: blood. These receptor sequences come from a young woman with Graves' ophthalmopathy. Each CDR3 is given with its conserved first and last residue. D genes are given only for firm matches. Only some rows state a clone size, as once, few, many or a class for expanded clones.

J	size	D	V	length	DNA	CDR3
TRBJ2-7	-	-	TRBV4-2	15	TGTGCCAGCAGCCAAGATGGGGGCAGGACATACGAGCAGTACTTC	CASSQDGGRTYEQYF
TRBJ2-5	many	TRBD2	TRBV7-2	15	TGTGCCAGCAGCTTTTCCGGCGGGAGGGAAGAGACCCAGTACTTC	CASSFSGGREETQYF
TRBJ2-6	once	-	TRBV6-5	17	TGTGCCAGCAGTTATCAGGGTTCCACCTCTGGGGCCAACGTCCTGACTTTC	CASSYQGSTSGANVLTF
TRBJ1-2	many	TRBD1	TRBV5-1	12	TGCGCCAGCAGCGCGGGACAGAATGGCTACACCTTC	CASSAGQNGYTF
TRBJ1-2	-	-	TRBV7-9	15	TGTGCCAGCAGCTTAGCGGAGGGGACCCGCTATGGCTACACCTTC	CASSLAEGTRYGYTF
TRBJ1-5	many	-	TRBV12-3/TRBV12-4	16	TGTGCCAGCAGGGTCGGGGAGGGTGTCAGCAATCAGCCCCAGCATTTT	CASRVGEGVSNQPQHF
TRBJ2-7	many	-	TRBV12-3/TRBV12-4	15	TGTGCCAGCAGTTTTTCTGGCGCAGGGATCTACGAGCAGTACTTC	CASSFSGAGIYEQYF
TRBJ1-1	many	-	TRBV20-1	15	TGCAGTGCTAGATCCCGCCGGAGGGACAACACTGAAGCTTTCTTT	CSARSRRRDNTEAFF
TRBJ1-1	many	TRBD1	TRBV30	16	TGTGCCTGGGTAGGACAGGGGGCCATAATGAACACTGAAGCTTTCTTT	CAWVGQGAIMNTEAFF
TRBJ2-6	-	-	TRBV4-1	17	TGCGCCAGCAGCCAAGAATTAAAAGGTTCTGGGGCCAACGTCCTGACTTTC	CASSQELKGSGANVLTF
TRBJ1-1	-	-	TRBV5-5	14	TGTGCCAGCAGCCTAGGACATACGAACACTGAAGCTTTCTTT	CASSLGHTNTEAFF
TRBJ1-2	many	-	TRBV24-1	15	TGTGCCACCAGTGACGGGACATTTACCGACTATGGCTACACCTTC	CATSDGTFTDYGYTF
TRBJ1-6	many	TRBD1	TRBV18	14	TGTGCCAGCTCAGGGGGACAGGCCCGTGCACCCCTCCACTTT	CASSGGQARAPLHF
TRBJ2-5	once	-	TRBV12-3/TRBV12-4	15	TGTGCCAGCCGATCGAACCGCTTAGGGCAAGAGACCCAGTACTTC	CASRSNRLGQETQYF
TRBJ2-7	many	-	TRBV25-1	15	TGTGCCAGCAGTGAATTTATTAGCACAGCCTACGAGCAGTACTTC	CASSEFISTAYEQYF
TRBJ1-1	many	-	TRBV12-3/TRBV12-4	15	TGTGCCAGCAGTTTATCTTCCAGGCCGAACACTGAAGCTTTCTTT	CASSLSSRPNTEAFF
TRBJ2-7	-	-	TRBV7-2	15	TGTGCCAGCAGCTTAGCTACAGAAAGACCCTACGAGCAGTACTTC	CASSLATERPYEQYF
TRBJ2-4	many	TRBD2	TRBV6-5	16	TGTGCCAGCAGTTACCCGGGGGGTCTAGCCAAAAACATTCAGTACTTC	CASSYPGGLAKNIQYF
TRBJ1-1	many	-	TRBV7-6	13	TGTGCCAGCAGCTTCGCAGGGAGGACTGAAGCTTTCTTT	CASSFAGRTEAFF
TRBJ1-2	-	TRBD1	TRBV12-3/TRBV12-4	14	TGTACCAGCAGTCTCGGAGGGGGCGGCTATGGTTACACCTTC	CTSSLGGGGYGYTF
TRBJ2-6	many	-	TRBV19	14	TGTGCCAGTAGCTGGGTGACTGGGGCCAACGTCCTGACTTTC	CASSWVTGANVLTF
TRBJ2-7	many	TRBD2	TRBV4-1	16	TGCGCCAGCAGCCAATCTACTAGCGGGAGGGCCTACGAGCAGTACTTC	CASSQSTSGRAYEQYF
TRBJ2-5	many	TRBD2	TRBV12-3/TRBV12-4	17	TGTGCCAGCAGTCCTGGGACTAGCGGGGGCCTGGGGGAGACCCAGTACTTC	CASSPGTSGGLGETQYF
TRBJ1-3	many	-	TRBV6-5	13	TGTGCCAGCAGTTGGACAGAAGAAGACACCATATATTTT	CASSWTEEDTIYF
TRBJ1-5	many	-	TRBV5-1	17	TGCGCCAGCAGCTTGGGAAGCAGGGTTCGGGGCAATCAGCCCCAGCATTTT	CASSLGSRVRGNQPQHF
TRBJ2-7	many	TRBD2	TRBV6-5	15	TGTGCCAGCAGCCACGACGGGACTAGGTACTACGAGCAGTACTTC	CASSHDGTRYYEQYF
TRBJ2-2	many	TRBD1	TRBV4-1	16	TGCGCCAGCAGCCTGCGAGCACAGGGGGCCACCGGGGAGCTGTTTTTT	CASSLRAQGATGELFF
TRBJ1-6	-	-	TRBV6-1	12	TGTGCCAGCACTAGATATAATTCACCCCTCCACTTT	CASTRYNSPLHF
TRBJ2-7	many	-	TRBV28	14	TGTGCCAGCAGTTTACCCGCTAGGGGTTACGAGCAGTACTTC	CASSLPARGYEQYF
TRBJ1-1	-	TRBD1	TRBV4-2	17	TGTGCCAGCAGCCAAGATCAGCTCGGCGGGACAGGGGGCTTAGCTTTCTTT	CASSQDQLGGTGGLAFF